This entry is about one T cell receptor beta chain. What it binds is not known. This sample stems from a study of T cell responses to AZD1222 COVID-19 vaccine. Across the whole study: Analyses pooled second doses at about 4 or about 12 weeks. Study observations and caveats: Vaccine-associated CD4 TCRs ranged over spike, dominating at 160-218 and 743-854. The reported proportion of spike-specific TCRs targeting unmutated variant regions was nearly half. Possibly, clonal diversity was underestimated; donors were largely white British and included more females.

Germline assignment: CDR1 MNHEY and CDR2 SVGAGI. V was clipped by 2 bases and J by 2 bases, with 10 bases between them. This CDR3 contains 14 residues. Data came from immunoSEQ multiplex PCR; TCRdb stores just in-frame clones and leaves some out. The table includes 120,000 or so clones, about 89% detected once. The chain uses TRBV6-5 and TRBJ2-7; D perhaps matches TRBD1 (5 bases). The input for sequencing was peripheral blood, taken on day 0 of AZD1222 vaccination. The receptor was derived from an adult in good health. CDR3 region: CASSYVDSTYEQYF. CDR3 nucleotide sequence: TGTGCCAGCAGTTACGTCGACAGCACCTACGAGCAGTACTTC.